Listed below are T cell receptor beta chains from one sample, sequenced in a study of a mutant IDH1 vaccine in newly diagnosed glioma. Generated by immunoSEQ multiplex PCR, the TCRdb table keeps only in-frame clones and is missing some. This table holds some 21,000 clones, 84% found once. No cognate antigen is known for these TCRs. The sequencing used PBMCs, collected from a glioma patient whose treatment included an IDH1 peptide vaccine. These receptor sequences come from a middle-aged man with glioma. CDR3s include the opening cysteine and the closing phenylalanine or tryptophan. D genes are given only for firm matches. Only some rows state a clone size, as once, few, many or a class for expanded clones.

CDR3 protein: CASSQEIGTSGPPGEQYF; CDR3 DNA: TGTGCCAGCAGCCAAGAGATCGGGACTAGCGGCCCCCCGGGGGAGCAGTACTTC; J gene: TRBJ2-7; V gene: TRBV4-2; D gene: TRBD2; clone size: once
CDR3 protein: CVSSEQGSAYEQYF; CDR3 DNA: TGTGTCAGCAGTGAACAGGGGTCCGCCTACGAGCAGTACTTC; J gene: TRBJ2-7; V gene: TRBV2; D gene: TRBD1; clone size: once
CDR3 protein: CASSPFGANVLTF; CDR3 DNA: TGCGCCAGCAGCCCCTTCGGGGCCAACGTCCTGACTTTC; J gene: TRBJ2-6; V gene: TRBV4-1; D gene: .; clone size: .
CDR3 protein: CASSQDVALDTRHYEQYF; CDR3 DNA: TGTGCCAGCAGCCAAGATGTTGCATTGGACACCCGACACTACGAGCAGTACTTC; J gene: TRBJ2-7; V gene: TRBV14; D gene: .; clone size: .
CDR3 protein: CASIKGAGELFF; CDR3 DNA: TGTGCCAGCATAAAAGGGGCCGGGGAGCTGTTTTTT; J gene: TRBJ2-2; V gene: TRBV19; D gene: .; clone size: once
CDR3 protein: CSVWRDKQMVNTEAFF; CDR3 DNA: TGCAGCGTTTGGAGGGACAAACAGATGGTGAACACTGAAGCTTTCTTT; J gene: TRBJ1-1; V gene: TRBV29-1; D gene: .; clone size: .
CDR3 protein: CASSGGGSSSGNTIYF; CDR3 DNA: TGCGCCAGCAGCGGGGGGGGCTCGAGCTCTGGAAACACCATATATTTT; J gene: TRBJ1-3; V gene: TRBV5-1; D gene: .; clone size: once
CDR3 protein: CASSPPGVKSNYGYTF; CDR3 DNA: TGTGCCAGCTCACCACCGGGGGTGAAATCTAACTATGGCTACACCTTC; J gene: TRBJ1-2; V gene: TRBV18; D gene: .; clone size: once
CDR3 protein: CASSLGSPSTDTQYF; CDR3 DNA: TGTGCCAGCAGCTTAGGCAGTCCTTCGACAGATACGCAGTATTTT; J gene: TRBJ2-3; V gene: TRBV7-6; D gene: .; clone size: .
CDR3 protein: CASSLAVAETQYF; CDR3 DNA: TGTGCCAGCAGCTTAGCTGTTGCGGAGACCCAGTACTTC; J gene: TRBJ2-5; V gene: TRBV5-4; D gene: .; clone size: .
CDR3 protein: CASSLRLATQTQYF; CDR3 DNA: TGTGCCAGCAGCTTACGACTAGCGACCCAGACCCAGTACTTC; J gene: TRBJ2-5; V gene: TRBV7-7; D gene: TRBD2; clone size: .